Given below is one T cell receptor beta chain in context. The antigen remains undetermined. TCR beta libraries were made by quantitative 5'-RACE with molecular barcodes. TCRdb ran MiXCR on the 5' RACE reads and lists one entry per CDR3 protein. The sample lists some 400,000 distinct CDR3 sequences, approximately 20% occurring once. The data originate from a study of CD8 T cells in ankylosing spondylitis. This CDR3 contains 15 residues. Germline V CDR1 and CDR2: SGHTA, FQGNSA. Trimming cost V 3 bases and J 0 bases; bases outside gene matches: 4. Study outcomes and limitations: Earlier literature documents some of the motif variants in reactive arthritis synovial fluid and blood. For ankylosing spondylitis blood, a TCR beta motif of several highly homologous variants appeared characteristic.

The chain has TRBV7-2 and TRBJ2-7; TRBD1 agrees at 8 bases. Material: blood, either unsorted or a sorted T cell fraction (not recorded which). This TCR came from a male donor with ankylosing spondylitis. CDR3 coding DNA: TGTGCCAGCAGCTTCGACAGGGGAAGCTCCTACGAGCAGTACTTC. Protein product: CASSFDRGSSYEQYF.